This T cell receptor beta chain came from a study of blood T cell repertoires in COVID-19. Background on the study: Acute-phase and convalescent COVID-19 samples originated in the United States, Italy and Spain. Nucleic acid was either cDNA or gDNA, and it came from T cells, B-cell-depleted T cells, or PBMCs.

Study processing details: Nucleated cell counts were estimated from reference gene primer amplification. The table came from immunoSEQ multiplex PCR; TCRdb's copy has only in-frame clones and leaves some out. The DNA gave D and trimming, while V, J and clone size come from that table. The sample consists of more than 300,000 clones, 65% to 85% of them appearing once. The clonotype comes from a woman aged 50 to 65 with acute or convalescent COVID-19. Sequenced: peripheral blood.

The CDR3 region is CASSYTGIYGYTF. DNA for the CDR3: TGTGCCAGCAGTTATACGGGTATCTATGGCTACACCTTC. The gene calls are TRBV6-5 and TRBJ1-2, with D hard to call. CDR1 is MNHEY, CDR2 SVGAGI, per germline. The CDR3 runs to 13 residues. V lost 3 bases and J lost 4, with 9 bases in between.